Sequencing of this T cell receptor (beta chain) was carried out in a study of T cell repertoires in cytomegalovirus infection. Background on the study: CMV infection plus the matching HLA type was flagged by public TCR beta signatures. Overall study results and limits: Public TCR beta family frequency separated CMV-and-HLA carriers, including in an independent cohort. Predominance within the ex vivo response was attributable to HLA-C-restricted CMV-specific TCR beta clonotypes.

The CDR3 is 13 amino acids. The V end lost 0 bases, the J end lost 2 bases, and 3 bases lay between the germline ends. Germline V gene data show CDR1 as SGDLS and CDR2 as YYNGEE. TCRdb ran MiXCR on the reads and lists one entry per CDR3 protein. This table has about 770,000 distinct CDR3 sequences, about 28% appearing once. Ten or more counts support this clonotype. What it binds is unknown. The material was cultured CD8+ T cells from PBMCs, obtained from culture after CMV antigen stimulation. This TCR came from a human donor in good health (CMV status not recorded). Some clones in this sample may be carry-over from other donors' samples. The chain employs TRBV9 and TRBJ1-5; D call uncertain. In DNA, the CDR3 is TGTGCCAGCAGCGTAGCCGGCAATCAGCCCCAGCATTTT. As protein: CASSVAGNQPQHF.